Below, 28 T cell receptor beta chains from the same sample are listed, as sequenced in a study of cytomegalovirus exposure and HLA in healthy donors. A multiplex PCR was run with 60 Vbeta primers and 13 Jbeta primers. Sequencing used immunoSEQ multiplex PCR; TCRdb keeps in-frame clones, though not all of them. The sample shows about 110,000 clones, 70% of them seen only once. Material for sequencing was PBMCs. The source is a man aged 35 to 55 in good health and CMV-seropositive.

CDR3 sequence (DNA): TGTGCCAGCAGCTTAACGCCACTAGCGGGGGAGAATGAGCAGTTCTTC. It is translated as CASSLTPLAGENEQFF. This chain links TRBV7-9 with TRBJ2-1; 11 bases line up with TRBD2. CDR1 is SEHNR and CDR2 is FQNEAQ in the germline V gene (reference sequence). This CDR3 has 16 residues. V was clipped by 2 bases and J by 7 bases; unmatched bases: 7.

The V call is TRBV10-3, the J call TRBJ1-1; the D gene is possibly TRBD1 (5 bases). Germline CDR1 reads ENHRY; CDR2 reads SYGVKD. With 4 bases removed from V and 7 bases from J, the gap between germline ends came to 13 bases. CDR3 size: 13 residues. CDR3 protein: CAISGKDTGEAFF. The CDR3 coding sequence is TGTGCCATCAGTGGAAAGGACACAGGTGAAGCTTTCTTT.

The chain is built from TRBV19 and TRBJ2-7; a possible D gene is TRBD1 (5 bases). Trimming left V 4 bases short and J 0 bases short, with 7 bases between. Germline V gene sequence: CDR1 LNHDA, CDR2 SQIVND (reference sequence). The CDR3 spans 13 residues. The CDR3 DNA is TGTGCCAGTAGTACGACAGCCTCCTACGAGCAGTACTTC. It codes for CASSTTASYEQYF.

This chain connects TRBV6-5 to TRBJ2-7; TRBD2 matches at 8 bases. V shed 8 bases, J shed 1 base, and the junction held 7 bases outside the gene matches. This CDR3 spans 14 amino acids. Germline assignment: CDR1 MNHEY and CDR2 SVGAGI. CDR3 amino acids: CASREGRQSYEQYV. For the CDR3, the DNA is TGTGCCAGCCGGGAGGGCCGACAATCCTACGAGCAGTACGTC.

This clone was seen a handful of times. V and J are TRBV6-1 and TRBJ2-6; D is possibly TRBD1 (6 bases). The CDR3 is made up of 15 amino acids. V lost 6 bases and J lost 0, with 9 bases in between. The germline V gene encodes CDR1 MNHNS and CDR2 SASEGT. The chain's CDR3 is CASSSDSSGANVLTF. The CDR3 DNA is TGTGCCAGCAGCTCGGACAGCTCTGGGGCCAACGTCCTGACTTTC.

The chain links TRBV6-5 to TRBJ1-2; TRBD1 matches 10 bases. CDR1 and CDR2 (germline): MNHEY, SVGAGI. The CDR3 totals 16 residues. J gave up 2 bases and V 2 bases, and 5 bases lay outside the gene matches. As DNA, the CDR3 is TGTGCCAGCAGTTACACCCGGACAGGGGGGAACTATGGCTACACCTTC. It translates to CASSYTRTGGNYGYTF.

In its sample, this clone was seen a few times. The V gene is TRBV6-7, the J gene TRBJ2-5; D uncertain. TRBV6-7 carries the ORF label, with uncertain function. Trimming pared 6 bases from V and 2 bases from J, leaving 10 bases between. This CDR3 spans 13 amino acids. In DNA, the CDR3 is TGTGCCAGCAGCTTACCGAGTCAAGAGACCCAGTACTTC. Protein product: CASSLPSQETQYF.

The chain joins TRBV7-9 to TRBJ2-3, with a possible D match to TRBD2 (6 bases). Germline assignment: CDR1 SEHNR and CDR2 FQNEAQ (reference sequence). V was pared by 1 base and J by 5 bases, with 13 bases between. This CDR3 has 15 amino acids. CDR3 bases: TGTGCCAGCAGCTTAGGGTTACGAGCGGGAGATACGCAGTATTTT. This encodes CASSLGLRAGDTQYF.

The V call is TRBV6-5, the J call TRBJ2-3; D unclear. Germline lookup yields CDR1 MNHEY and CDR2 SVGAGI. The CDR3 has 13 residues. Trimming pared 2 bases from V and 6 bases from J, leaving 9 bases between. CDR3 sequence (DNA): TGTGCCAGCAGTTACGGCCCGCCCGATACGCAGTATTTT. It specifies CASSYGPPDTQYF.

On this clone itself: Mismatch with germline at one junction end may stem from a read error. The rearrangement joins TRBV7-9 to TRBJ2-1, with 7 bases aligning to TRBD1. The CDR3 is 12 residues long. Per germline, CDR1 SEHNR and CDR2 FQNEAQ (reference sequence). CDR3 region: CSSSHQGDEQFF. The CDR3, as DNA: TGTTCCAGCAGCCATCAGGGGGATGAGCAGTTCTTC. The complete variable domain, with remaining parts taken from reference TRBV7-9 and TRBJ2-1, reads DTGVSQNPRHKITKRGQNVTFRCDPISEHNRLYWYRQTLGQGPEFLTYFQNEAQLEKSRLLSDRFSAERPKGSFSTLEIQRTEQGDSAMYLCSSSHQGDEQFFGPGTRLTVL.

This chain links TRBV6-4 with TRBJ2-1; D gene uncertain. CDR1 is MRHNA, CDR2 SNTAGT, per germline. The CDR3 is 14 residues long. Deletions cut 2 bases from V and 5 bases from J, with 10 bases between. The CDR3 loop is CASSDGAANNEQFF. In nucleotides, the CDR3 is TGTGCCAGCAGTGACGGAGCCGCCAACAATGAGCAGTTCTTC.

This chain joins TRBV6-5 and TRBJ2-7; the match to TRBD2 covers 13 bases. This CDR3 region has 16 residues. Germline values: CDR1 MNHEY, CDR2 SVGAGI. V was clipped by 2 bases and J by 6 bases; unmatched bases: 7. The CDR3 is CASSYAPGTSGIEQYF. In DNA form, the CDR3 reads TGTGCCAGCAGTTACGCCCCCGGGACTAGCGGGATCGAGCAGTACTTC.

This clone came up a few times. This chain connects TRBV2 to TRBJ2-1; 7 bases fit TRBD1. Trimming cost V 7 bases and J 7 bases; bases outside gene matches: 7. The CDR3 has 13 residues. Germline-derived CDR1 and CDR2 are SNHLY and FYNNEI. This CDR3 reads CASTRYRGNEQFF. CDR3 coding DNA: TGTGCCAGCACCAGGTACAGGGGAAATGAGCAGTTCTTC. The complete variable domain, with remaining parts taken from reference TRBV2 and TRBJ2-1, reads EPEVTQTPSHQVTQMGQEVILRCVPISNHLYFYWYRQILGQKVEFLVSFYNNEISEKSEIFDDQFSVERPDGSNFTLKIRSTKLEDSAMYFCASTRYRGNEQFFGPGTRLTVL.

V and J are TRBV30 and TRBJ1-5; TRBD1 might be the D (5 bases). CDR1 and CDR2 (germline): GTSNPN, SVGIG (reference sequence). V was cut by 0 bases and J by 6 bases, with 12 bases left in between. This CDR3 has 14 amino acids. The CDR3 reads CAWSVVRAGQPQHF. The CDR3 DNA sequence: TGTGCCTGGAGTGTTGTCAGGGCAGGTCAGCCCCAGCATTTT.

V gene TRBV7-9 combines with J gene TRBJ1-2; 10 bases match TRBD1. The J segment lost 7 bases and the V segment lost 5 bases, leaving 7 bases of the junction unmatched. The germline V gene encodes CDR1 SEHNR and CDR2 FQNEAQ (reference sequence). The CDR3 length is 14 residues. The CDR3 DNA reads TGTGCCAGCAGCCCCCGACAGGGGGCGAGTGGCTACACCTTC. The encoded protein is CASSPRQGASGYTF.

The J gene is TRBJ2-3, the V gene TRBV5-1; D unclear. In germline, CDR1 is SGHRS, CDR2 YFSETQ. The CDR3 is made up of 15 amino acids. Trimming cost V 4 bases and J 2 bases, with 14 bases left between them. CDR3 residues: CASSVDTPFTDTQYF. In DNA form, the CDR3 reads TGCGCCAGCAGCGTCGACACCCCCTTCACAGATACGCAGTATTTT.

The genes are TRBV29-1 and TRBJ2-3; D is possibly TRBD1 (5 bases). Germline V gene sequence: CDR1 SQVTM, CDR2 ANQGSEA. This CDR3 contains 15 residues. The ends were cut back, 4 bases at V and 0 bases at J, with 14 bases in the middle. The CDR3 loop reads CSVVETTVSTDTQYF. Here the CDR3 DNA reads TGCAGCGTTGTAGAGACGACAGTAAGCACAGATACGCAGTATTTT.

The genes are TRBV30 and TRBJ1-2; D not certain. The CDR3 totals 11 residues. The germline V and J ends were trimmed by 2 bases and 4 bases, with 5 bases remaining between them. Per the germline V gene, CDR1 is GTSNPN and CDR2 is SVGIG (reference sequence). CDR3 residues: CAWSNSYGYTF. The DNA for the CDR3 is TGTGCCTGGAGTAACAGCTATGGCTACACCTTC.

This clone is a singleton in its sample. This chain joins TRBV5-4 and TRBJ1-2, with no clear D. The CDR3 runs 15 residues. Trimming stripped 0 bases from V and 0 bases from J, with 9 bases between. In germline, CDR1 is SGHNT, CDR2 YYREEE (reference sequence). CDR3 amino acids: CASSLGHPANYGYTF. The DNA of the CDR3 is TGTGCCAGCAGCTTGGGGCACCCAGCTAACTATGGCTACACCTTC.

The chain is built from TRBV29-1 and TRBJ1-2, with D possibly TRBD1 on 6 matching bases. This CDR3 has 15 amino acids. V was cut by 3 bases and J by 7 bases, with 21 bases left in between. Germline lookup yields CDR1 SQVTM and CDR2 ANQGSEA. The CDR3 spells CSVENRALKGGGYTF. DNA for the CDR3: TGCAGCGTTGAGAACAGGGCCCTGAAAGGGGGTGGCTACACCTTC. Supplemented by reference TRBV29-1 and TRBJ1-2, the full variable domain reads SAVISQKPSRDICQRGTSLTIQCQVDSQVTMMFWYRQQPGQSLTLIATANQGSEATYESGFVIDKFPISRPNLTFSTLTVSNMSPEDSSIYLCSVENRALKGGGYTFGSGTRLTVV.

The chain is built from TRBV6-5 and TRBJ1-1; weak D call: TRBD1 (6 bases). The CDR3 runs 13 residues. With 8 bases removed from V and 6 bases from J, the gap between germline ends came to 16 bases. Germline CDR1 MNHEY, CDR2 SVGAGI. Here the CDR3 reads CASHTQGRAEAFF. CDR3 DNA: TGTGCCAGCCACACACAGGGACGCGCTGAAGCTTTCTTT.

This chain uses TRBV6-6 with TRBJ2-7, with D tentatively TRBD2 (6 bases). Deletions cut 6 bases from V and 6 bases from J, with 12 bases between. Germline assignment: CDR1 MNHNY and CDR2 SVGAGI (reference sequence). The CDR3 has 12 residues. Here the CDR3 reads CASRGGMGEQYV. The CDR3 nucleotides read TGTGCCAGCAGAGGCGGGATGGGCGAGCAGTACGTC.

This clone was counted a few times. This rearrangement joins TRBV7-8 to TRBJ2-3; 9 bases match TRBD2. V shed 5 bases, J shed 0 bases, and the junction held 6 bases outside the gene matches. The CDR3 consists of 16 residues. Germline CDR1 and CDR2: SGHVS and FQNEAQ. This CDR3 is CASSPGTSPSTDTQYF. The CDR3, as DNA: TGTGCCAGCAGCCCTGGGACTAGCCCAAGCACAGATACGCAGTATTTT.

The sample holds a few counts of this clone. The CDR3 spells CASSLGRTGYGNTIYF. CDR3 nucleotide sequence: TGCGCCAGCAGCTTGGGGCGGACAGGGTACGGAAACACCATATATTTT. The chain has TRBV5-1 and TRBJ1-3, with 8 bases fitting TRBD1. This CDR3 is built from 16 residues. The germline V gene has CDR1 SGHRS and CDR2 YFSETQ. V was pared by 0 bases and J by 4 bases, with 6 bases of the junction left unmatched.

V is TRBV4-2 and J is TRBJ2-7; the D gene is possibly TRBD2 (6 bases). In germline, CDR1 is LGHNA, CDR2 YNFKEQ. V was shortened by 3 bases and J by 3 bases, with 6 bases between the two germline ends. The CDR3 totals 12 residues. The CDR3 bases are TGTGCCAGCAGCCAGGGGGGCTACGAGCAGTACTTC. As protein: CASSQGGYEQYF.

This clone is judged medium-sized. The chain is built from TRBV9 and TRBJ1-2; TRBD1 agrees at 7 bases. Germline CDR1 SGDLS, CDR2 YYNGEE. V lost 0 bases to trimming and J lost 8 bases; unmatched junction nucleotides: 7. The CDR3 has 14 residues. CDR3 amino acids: CASSVGQGRQGYTF. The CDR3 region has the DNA TGTGCCAGCAGCGTAGGACAGGGACGTCAAGGCTACACCTTC.

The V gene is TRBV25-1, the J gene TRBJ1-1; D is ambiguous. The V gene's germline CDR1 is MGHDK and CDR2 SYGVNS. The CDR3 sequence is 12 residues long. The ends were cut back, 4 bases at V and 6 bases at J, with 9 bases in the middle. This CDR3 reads CASSGADSEAFF. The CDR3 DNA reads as TGTGCCAGCAGTGGAGCGGATTCTGAAGCTTTCTTT.

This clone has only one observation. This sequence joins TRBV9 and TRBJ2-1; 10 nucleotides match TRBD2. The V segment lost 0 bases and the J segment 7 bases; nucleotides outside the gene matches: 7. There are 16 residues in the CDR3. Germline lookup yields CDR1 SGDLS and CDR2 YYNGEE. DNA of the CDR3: TGTGCCAGCAGCGTAGGGAGCGGGAGGGCCGGAAATGAGCAGTTCTTC. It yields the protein CASSVGSGRAGNEQFF.